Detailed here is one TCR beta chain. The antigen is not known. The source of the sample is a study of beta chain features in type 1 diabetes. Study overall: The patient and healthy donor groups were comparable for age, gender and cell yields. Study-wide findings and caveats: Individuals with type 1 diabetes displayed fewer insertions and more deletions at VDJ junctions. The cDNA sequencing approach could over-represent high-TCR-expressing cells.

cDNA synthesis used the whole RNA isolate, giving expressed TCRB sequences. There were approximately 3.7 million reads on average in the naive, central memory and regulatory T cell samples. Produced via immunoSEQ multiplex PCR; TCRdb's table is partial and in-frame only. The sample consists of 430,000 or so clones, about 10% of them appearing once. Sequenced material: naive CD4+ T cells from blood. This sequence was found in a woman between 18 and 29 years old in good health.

CDR3 nucleotides: TGTGCCAGCAGTGAATATAAGGTTGGAGATACGCAGTATTTT. It translates to CASSEYKVGDTQYF. The V and J genes are TRBV25-1 and TRBJ2-3, with unresolved D. The germline V gene has CDR1 MGHDK and CDR2 SYGVNS. CDR3 size: 14 residues. Trimming pared 0 bases from V and 5 bases from J, leaving 9 bases between.